A single sample is the source of the 8 T cell receptor beta chains below, sequenced in a study of cytomegalovirus exposure and HLA in healthy donors. Amplification used 60 Vbeta primers and 13 Jbeta primers. The protocol was immunoSEQ multiplex PCR, while the TCRdb copy is restricted to in-frame clones and leaves out a portion. The data show 150,000 or so clones, approximately 80% seen once. The material sequenced was PBMCs. The receptor set was obtained from a man aged 25-45 years in good health and CMV-seropositive.

The chain is built from TRBV27 and TRBJ2-2, with no clear D. The CDR3 contains 13 residues. CDR1 MNHEY and CDR2 SMNVEV come from the germline V gene (reference sequence). Trimming removed 3 bases from V and 5 bases from J, with 7 bases in between. In DNA form, the CDR3 reads TGTGCCAGCAGTTTCGAACGGACCGGGGAGCTGTTTTTT. It yields the protein CASSFERTGELFF.

The rearrangement joins TRBV9 to TRBJ2-3; D is perhaps TRBD1 (6 bases). V lost 5 bases to trimming and J lost 5 bases, with 15 bases between them. The CDR3 loop spans 14 amino acids. The germline gives CDR1 SGDLS, CDR2 YYNGEE. As DNA, the CDR3 is TGTGCCAGCAGTCCGGGACACCCGCAAGATACGCAGTATTTT. Protein sequence: CASSPGHPQDTQYF.

V and J are TRBV7-8 and TRBJ2-7, with TRBD1 identical over 7 bases. The V gene end was trimmed by 2 bases and the J gene end by 2 bases; junction bases not matched to a gene: 3. This CDR3 contains 14 residues. Germline CDR1 reads SGHVS; CDR2 reads FQNEAQ. The chain's CDR3 is CASSLNRGTYEQYF. The CDR3 nucleotides read TGTGCCAGCAGCTTAAACAGGGGAACCTACGAGCAGTACTTC.

This clone has a single count. This sequence joins TRBV19 and TRBJ2-4; the match to TRBD1 covers 7 bases. Trimming cost V 7 bases and J 8 bases; bases outside gene matches: 2. The CDR3 runs 11 residues. CDR1 and CDR2 (germline): LNHDA, SQIVND (reference sequence). CDR3 in amino acids: CASNTGDIQYF. DNA for the CDR3: TGTGCCAGTAACACAGGGGACATTCAGTACTTC.

This chain uses TRBV1 with TRBJ2-7; the table's D call, TRBD2, was not checked against the DNA. TRBV1 is a known pseudogene. The CDR3 covers 18 residues. The CDR3 spells CTSSQDQYGRLSFYEQYF. The CDR3 DNA reads TGCACCAGCAGCCAAGATCAATACGGGAGACTTTCCTTCTACGAGCAGTACTTC.

The DNA of the CDR3 is TGTGCCAGCAGCCTACGTTTAGCGGGATCCCCCTACGAGCAGTACTTC. This gives the protein CASSLRLAGSPYEQYF. The V call is TRBV28, the J call TRBJ2-7; TRBD2 aligns across 8 bases. This CDR3 is 16 amino acids long. Germline CDR1 reads MDHEN; CDR2 reads SYDVKM. V shed 6 bases, J shed 2 bases, and the junction held 12 bases outside the gene matches.

V gene TRBV9 combines with J gene TRBJ2-1; 10 bases align to TRBD2. After removal of 0 bases from V and 1 base from J, the junction contained 7 bases not matched to a gene. The germline V gene encodes CDR1 SGDLS and CDR2 YYNGEE. The CDR3 consists of 18 residues. The CDR3 DNA reads TGTGCCAGCAGCGTAGCTCCAGCGGGAGGGCAATCCTACAATGAGCAGTTCTTC. This sequence encodes CASSVAPAGGQSYNEQFF.

The chain uses TRBV5-4 and TRBJ2-3, with 11 bases lining up with TRBD1. Germline CDR1 and CDR2: SGHNT and YYREEE (reference sequence). The junction had 11 bases not matched to a gene; V was cut back by 4 bases and J by 1 base. This CDR3 region has 18 residues. Here the CDR3 DNA reads TGTGCCAGCAGCCCTGGGACAGGGGGAGGGGAGGGCACAGATACGCAGTATTTT. Residues: CASSPGTGGGEGTDTQYF.